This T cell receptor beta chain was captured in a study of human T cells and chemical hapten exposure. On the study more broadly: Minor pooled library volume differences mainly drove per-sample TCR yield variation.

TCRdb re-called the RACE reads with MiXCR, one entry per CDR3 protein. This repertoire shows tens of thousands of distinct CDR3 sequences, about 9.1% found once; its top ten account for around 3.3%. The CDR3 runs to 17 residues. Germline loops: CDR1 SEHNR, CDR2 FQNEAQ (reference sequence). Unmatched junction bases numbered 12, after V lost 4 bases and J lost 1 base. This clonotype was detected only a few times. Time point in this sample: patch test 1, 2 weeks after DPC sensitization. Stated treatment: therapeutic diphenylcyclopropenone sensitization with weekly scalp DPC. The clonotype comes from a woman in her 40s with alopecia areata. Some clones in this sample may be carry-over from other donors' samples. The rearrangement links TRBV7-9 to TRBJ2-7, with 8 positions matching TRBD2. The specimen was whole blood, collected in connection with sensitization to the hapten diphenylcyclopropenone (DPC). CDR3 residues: CASSSVTPTGGSYEQYF. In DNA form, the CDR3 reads TGTGCCAGCAGCTCTGTAACCCCCACGGGGGGGTCCTACGAGCAGTACTTC.